This TCR beta chain was captured by sequencing in a study of control samples from healthy donors and cancer patients (dated by TCRdb to the early 2020s). The CDR3 measures 13 amino acids from cysteine to phenylalanine. Only CDR3 DNA is held: 39 bases, read in frame from base 1. Reading the germline V gene gives CDR1 SGHDT and CDR2 YYEEEE. At the junction V is shortened by 3 bases and J by 5 bases; bases outside the gene matches: 2. This clone was found once. No cognate antigen has been identified for it. The record has no base qualities; no much larger clone is one base away. The library was produced with the immunoSEQ multiplex PCR assay. TCRdb carries this immuneACCESS record with in-frame sequences only. Its versions omit some clonotypes, under half of them owing to an unresolved V gene in the studies checked, with the rest unexplained. Recorded for this sample are about 80,000 clones; roughly 86% of them occurred a single time. The top ten hold 4.5% to 7% of the sample.

The chain joins TRBV5-6 to TRBJ2-4; 7 bases in the junction line up with TRBD2. The source material was blood. The sequence was collected from a man aged 50-59 years in good health. The CDR3 region: CASSSAGENIQYF. The nucleotide sequence reads as follows: TGTGCCAGCAGCTCTGCGGGAGAAAACATTCAGTACTTC.